The 9 T cell receptor beta chains presented below share a single source sample, sequenced in a study of T-cell memory formation after mild COVID-19. TCRdb called the 5' RACE reads again in MiXCR, with one record for every CDR3 protein. The sample has hundreds of thousands of distinct CDR3 sequences; 25% to 30% are singletons. The sample was PBMCs or a T cell subset sorted from them (not recorded which). The receptors were sampled from an adult woman who had mild COVID-19 (a few samples of this study predate the infection). Cell type and time point are not known.

The sample holds a few counts of this clonotype. The genes are TRBV6-2 or TRBV6-3 and TRBJ2-1; 8 bases map to TRBD2. Germline V gene data show CDR1 as MNHEY and CDR2 as SVGEGT. The J segment lost 2 bases and the V segment lost 7 bases, leaving 7 bases of the junction unmatched. CDR3 length equals 15 residues. The CDR3 reads CASKGLARAYNEQFF. The CDR3 bases are TGTGCCAGCAAAGGACTAGCTAGGGCCTACAATGAGCAGTTCTTC.

CDR3 nucleotide sequence: TGTGCCAGCAGCTTCCAGTTGGCTAGCGGGAGTTTGGGCGGGGAGCTGTTTTTT. Protein product: CASSFQLASGSLGGELFF. The rearrangement joins TRBV12-3 or TRBV12-4 to TRBJ2-2, with 10 bases lining up with TRBD2. The CDR3 covers 18 residues. V trimming: 6 bases; J trimming: 7 bases; junction bases outside the gene matches: 17.

J is TRBJ2-7 and V is TRBV24-1, with no clear D. The CDR3 spans 13 residues. Germline CDR1 reads KGHDR; CDR2 reads SFDVKD. Trimming removed 7 bases from V and 2 bases from J, with 11 bases in between. The CDR3 reads CATSPTSTYEQYF. The DNA for the CDR3 is TGTGCCACCAGCCCGACTTCTACCTACGAGCAGTACTTC.

This clonotype has ten or more counts. CDR3 sequence: CASVPGTVEAGELFF. The CDR3 DNA follows: TGTGCCAGCGTCCCCGGGACAGTCGAAGCCGGGGAGCTGTTTTTT. The chain combines TRBV6-2 or TRBV6-3 with TRBJ2-2, with TRBD1 identical over 7 bases. Unmatched junction bases numbered 12, after V lost 8 bases and J lost 6 bases. The CDR3 is 15 amino acids. CDR1 is MNHEY, CDR2 SVGEGT, per germline.

The chain uses TRBV3-1 and TRBJ2-7; no definite D call. The CDR3 extends over 11 amino acids. Germline V CDR1 and CDR2: LGHDT, YNNKEL (reference sequence). V lost 3 bases, J lost 8 bases, and 8 bases lay in between. CDR3 region: CASSQVRQQYF. In nucleotides, the CDR3 is TGTGCCAGCAGCCAGGTGCGACAGCAGTACTTC.

The J gene is TRBJ2-7, the V gene TRBV28, with 8 bases aligning to TRBD1. After removal of 6 bases from V and 6 bases from J, the junction contained 13 bases not matched to a gene. Germline CDR1 and CDR2: MDHEN and SYDVKM. The CDR3 is 15 amino acids. CDR3 sequence: CASRTPTGAGTEQYF. CDR3 DNA sequence: TGTGCCAGCAGGACTCCGACAGGGGCCGGTACCGAGCAGTACTTC.

V gene TRBV7-9 combines with J gene TRBJ2-7; 7 bases align to TRBD1. Trimming removed 6 bases from V and 3 bases from J; junction bases left unmatched: 14. The CDR3 has 16 residues. Germline V gene lookup returns CDR1 SEHNR and CDR2 FQNEAQ (reference sequence). The CDR3 region is CASRSSRGQFFYEQYF. CDR3 in DNA: TGTGCCAGCAGATCGTCCCGGGGACAGTTTTTCTACGAGCAGTACTTC.

The chain couples TRBV6-5 to TRBJ2-1, with TRBD2 identical over 7 bases. V dropped 4 bases and J dropped 8; count of bases not matched to a gene: 20. CDR3 length: 18 amino acids. Germline assignment: CDR1 MNHEY and CDR2 SVGAGI. The DNA for the CDR3 is TGTGCCAGCAGTTCCTTCCCAGGATACAGAAGCGGGAATGATGAGCAGTTCTTC. Translation gives CASSSFPGYRSGNDEQFF.

The rearrangement links TRBV25-1 to TRBJ2-7, with a tentative D call TRBD1 (5 bases). CDR1 and CDR2 (germline): MGHDK, SYGVNS. The CDR3 runs 11 residues. V lost 3 bases to trimming and J lost 13 bases, with 13 bases between them. The CDR3 loop is CASSDSVREYF. In DNA, the CDR3 is TGTGCCAGCAGTGATTCCGTCAGGGAATACTTC.